Below are 30 T cell receptor beta chains sequenced from a single sample in a study of T cells in Graves' hyperthyroidism and ophthalmopathy (dated by TCRdb to about 2019). The library was prepared using multiplex PCR. These reads were obtained on an Illumina HiSeq 2000. The TCR beta CDR3 regions were amplified from the RNA transcripts. A first-round RT-PCR of the TCR CDR3 used the HTBI primer set with the Qiagen OneStep RT-PCR kit. TCRdb reanalyzed the raw reads on its own, using fastp at Q25 for trimming and MiXCR for clone calling, and kept in-frame beta chains. Each CDR3 protein gets just one entry, which takes the most common genes and DNA from the rows behind it. The sample has 500,000 or so distinct CDR3 sequences on record, 15% to 20% of them singletons. The ten largest clones take up approximately 15% of the sample. The sequencing sample was made of blood. These receptors were collected from a woman in her late teens or twenties with Graves' ophthalmopathy.

The chain carries TRBV19 and TRBJ2-3; D is possibly TRBD2 (7 bases). Germline CDR1 reads LNHDA; CDR2 reads SQIVND (reference sequence). Trimming took 3 bases from V and 1 from J, leaving 17 bases between them. The CDR3 spans 17 residues. The CDR3 region is CASSMVFGGQGTDTQYF. As DNA, the CDR3 is TGTGCCAGTAGTATGGTGTTCGGGGGGCAGGGCACAGATACGCAGTATTTT.

In this sample, this clonotype turned up a few times. The rearrangement joins TRBV6-1 to TRBJ1-3, with D tentatively TRBD1 (5 bases). Germline-derived CDR1 and CDR2 are MNHNS and SASEGT. The CDR3 has 16 residues. The germline V and J ends were trimmed by 5 bases and 0 bases, with 14 bases remaining between them. The CDR3 DNA is TGTGCCAGCAGTTTATTCATAAGGGGCTCTGGAAACACCATATATTTT. It codes for CASSLFIRGSGNTIYF.

This clonotype was recorded many times. The rearrangement uses TRBV30 and TRBJ1-2; D unclear. Germline V gives CDR1 GTSNPN, CDR2 SVGIG (reference sequence). V was clipped by 2 bases and J by 4 bases, with 14 bases between them. The CDR3 consists of 14 residues. The chain's CDR3 is CAWSPPPGSYGYTF. CDR3 bases: TGTGCCTGGAGTCCACCCCCCGGGAGCTATGGCTACACCTTC.

This clonotype was counted at least ten times. This chain links TRBV20-1 with TRBJ2-1; no clear D gene. Trimming removed 5 bases at V and 8 bases at J, with 22 bases between. There are 15 residues in the CDR3. Germline CDR1 and CDR2: DFQATT and SNEGSKA (reference sequence). The CDR3 region has the DNA TGCAGTGCTCCAATGGCCCCTATATTGGGCGATGAGCAGTTCTTC. This encodes CSAPMAPILGDEQFF.

This clonotype was seen ten or more times. J is TRBJ2-5 and V is TRBV28; 9 bases fit TRBD1. This CDR3 is built from 13 residues. Germline CDR1 MDHEN, CDR2 SYDVKM. Germline trimming cut 5 bases from V and 3 bases from J; bases unmatched to any gene: 1. CDR3 loop: CASSRQGEETQYF. The CDR3 DNA follows: TGTGCCAGCAGTAGACAGGGGGAAGAGACCCAGTACTTC.

This clonotype was seen many times. V gene TRBV28 combines with J gene TRBJ1-1; 9 nucleotides align to TRBD1. The trim removed 6 bases at V and 3 bases at J, leaving 14 bases unmatched. The CDR3 totals 17 residues. Germline CDR1 reads MDHEN; CDR2 reads SYDVKM. The DNA of the CDR3 is TGTGCCAGCAGCTACACAGGGGGCCGAGACCTGGACACTGAAGCTTTCTTT. It yields the protein CASSYTGGRDLDTEAFF. The complete variable domain, with remaining parts taken from reference TRBV28 and TRBJ1-1, reads DVKVTQSSRYLVKRTGEKVFLECVQDMDHENMFWYRQDPGLGLRLIYFSYDVKMKEKGDIPEGYSVSREKKERFSLILESASTNQTSMYLCASSYTGGRDLDTEAFFGQGTRLTVV.

This clonotype appeared many times. The rearrangement links TRBV5-6 to TRBJ1-1; D is ambiguous. Trimming shortened V by 5 bases and J by 0 bases, and 14 bases separated the two germline ends. This CDR3 contains 15 residues. CDR1 and CDR2 (germline): SGHDT, YYEEEE. In nucleotides, the CDR3 is TGTGCCAGCAGACGGTTTCGGGCTATGAACACTGAAGCTTTCTTT. It encodes CASRRFRAMNTEAFF.

This clonotype was recorded at least ten times. J is TRBJ2-1 and V is TRBV20-1; D perhaps matches TRBD1 (6 bases). V was clipped by 6 bases and J by 3 bases, with 12 bases between them. Germline V gives CDR1 DFQATT, CDR2 SNEGSKA (reference sequence). The CDR3 length is 13 residues. In nucleotides, the CDR3 is TGCAGTGCCGGGACACGAAGCTACAATGAGCAGTTCTTC. Its translation: CSAGTRSYNEQFF.

This clonotype was seen repeatedly, ten times or more. The chain uses TRBV2 and TRBJ2-4; 7 nucleotides line up with TRBD1. The germline V gene encodes CDR1 SNHLY and CDR2 FYNNEI. The junction had 12 bases not matched to a gene; V was cut back by 5 bases and J by 8 bases. The CDR3 runs 15 residues. The DNA for the CDR3 is TGTGCCAGCAGTCGTCTTCGGACAGGACGGGACATTCAGTACTTC. Protein: CASSRLRTGRDIQYF.

The V call is TRBV5-1, the J call TRBJ2-7; 7 bases line up with TRBD1. Germline V CDR1 and CDR2: SGHRS, YFSETQ. Trimming removed 6 bases from V and 6 bases from J; junction bases left unmatched: 9. CDR3 length: 13 amino acids. The CDR3 nucleotides read TGCGCCAGCACCATCCGACAGGGTCTCGAGCAGTACTTC. Translating gives CASTIRQGLEQYF.

This clonotype was seen repeatedly, ten times or more. The CDR3 region has the DNA TGTGCCAGCAGTTCCCCGGAGACAGGGATCTCCTACGAGCAGTACTTC. The encoded protein is CASSSPETGISYEQYF. This sequence joins TRBV28 and TRBJ2-7, with 7 positions matching TRBD1. CDR3 length: 16 residues. The junction had 9 bases not matched to a gene; V was cut back by 4 bases and J by 0 bases. Per the germline V gene, CDR1 is MDHEN and CDR2 is SYDVKM.

A few counts support this clonotype. V usage is TRBV11-2 and J usage is TRBJ2-5; D is ambiguous. In germline, CDR1 is SGHAT, CDR2 FQNNGV. The V end was cut by 5 bases, the J end by 1 base, with 11 bases between. The CDR3 covers 14 residues. The CDR3 loop is CASSDYSVQETQYF. Written as DNA, the CDR3 is TGTGCCAGCAGCGATTACAGCGTCCAAGAGACCCAGTACTTC.

The V call is TRBV5-4, the J call TRBJ2-1, with 8 bases identical to TRBD2. V trimming: 4 bases; J trimming: 6 bases; junction bases outside the gene matches: 6. CDR3 length: 14 amino acids. Germline V gene sequence: CDR1 SGHNT, CDR2 YYREEE (reference sequence). The CDR3: CASSPGLERNEQFF. CDR3 DNA sequence: TGTGCCAGCAGCCCGGGACTAGAGCGCAATGAGCAGTTCTTC.

This clonotype was seen at least ten times. The genes are TRBV5-1 and TRBJ2-7, with D perhaps assigned TRBD1 or TRBD2 (6 bases each). This CDR3 region has 13 residues. V was shortened by 6 bases and J by 3 bases, with 13 bases between the two germline ends. Germline V gene lookup returns CDR1 SGHRS and CDR2 YFSETQ. DNA for the CDR3: TGCGCCAGCAACTCAGGGGAGGACTACGAGCAGTACTTC. It is translated as CASNSGEDYEQYF. Together with reference TRBV5-1 and TRBJ2-7, the CDR3 gives the full variable domain: KAGVTQTPRYLIKTRGQQVTLSCSPISGHRSVSWYQQTPGQGLQFLFEYFSETQRNKGNFPGRFSGRQFSNSRSEMNVSTLELGDSALYLCASNSGEDYEQYFGPGTRLTVT.

Ten or more counts support this clonotype. The J gene is TRBJ1-6, the V gene TRBV28; D is unresolved. The CDR3 loop spans 14 amino acids. V lost 5 bases to trimming and J lost 0 bases, with 5 bases between them. Germline V gives CDR1 MDHEN, CDR2 SYDVKM. The CDR3 is CASSESSYNSPLHF. The CDR3 nucleotides read TGTGCCAGCAGTGAAAGCTCCTATAATTCACCCCTCCACTTT.

The V gene is TRBV27, the J gene TRBJ2-7; D is ambiguous. The CDR3 length is 15 residues. V was shortened by 0 bases and J by 2 bases, with 11 bases between the two germline ends. CDR1 and CDR2 (germline): MNHEY, SMNVEV (reference sequence). The CDR3 here is CASSLSIVTPYEQYF. The CDR3 region has the DNA TGTGCCAGCAGTTTATCGATCGTTACACCCTACGAGCAGTACTTC.

This clonotype was observed a few times. The chain carries TRBV28 and TRBJ1-6; D not resolved. The CDR3 is 17 residues long. The V gene's germline CDR1 is MDHEN and CDR2 SYDVKM. Trimming took 6 bases from V and 7 from J, leaving 22 bases between them. The CDR3 DNA sequence: TGTGCCAGCAGCCCCCTATCAAGCGGGGTTTACAATTCACCCCTCCACTTT. As protein: CASSPLSSGVYNSPLHF.

This clonotype has only a few counts. The chain has TRBV10-3 and TRBJ2-1, with D possibly being TRBD1 (6 bases). V was shortened by 3 bases and J by 7 bases, with 16 bases between the two germline ends. CDR1 and CDR2 (germline): ENHRY, SYGVKD. There are 15 residues in the CDR3. The CDR3 sequence is CAISDMGAGANEQFF. The CDR3 bases are TGTGCCATCAGTGACATGGGGGCAGGGGCTAATGAGCAGTTCTTC.

This clonotype was recorded at least ten times. The genes are TRBV11-3 and TRBJ2-7, with a possible D match to TRBD2 (5 bases). Germline V gene lookup returns CDR1 SGHNT and CDR2 YENEEA. There are 13 residues in the CDR3. The V gene lost 1 base and the J gene lost 7 bases, with 11 bases spanning the gap. Written as DNA, the CDR3 is TGTGCCAGCAGCTTAGGATCGGGCGGGGAGCAGTACTTC. It is translated as CASSLGSGGEQYF.

This clonotype was seen only a few times. The V call is TRBV19, the J call TRBJ1-2; the D is unclear. V was pared by 7 bases and J by 8 bases, with 17 bases between. CDR1 is LNHDA, CDR2 SQIVND, per germline (reference sequence). The CDR3 contains 13 residues. The CDR3 DNA is TGTGCCAGTAATATGGGGATCTCTATGGGCTACACCTTC. Translation gives CASNMGISMGYTF.

This chain connects TRBV6-1 to TRBJ2-4; TRBD2 agrees at 8 bases. Per the germline V gene, CDR1 is MNHNS and CDR2 is SASEGT. This CDR3 contains 14 residues. Unmatched junction bases numbered 8, after V lost 6 bases and J lost 7 bases. CDR3 sequence reads: CASSPGSGGNIQYF. The CDR3 nucleotides read TGTGCCAGCAGCCCCGGGTCGGGGGGGAACATTCAGTACTTC.

In this sample, this clonotype turned up many times. A junction end diverges from the germline sequence, so it may reflect a read error. CDR3 sequence (DNA): TGTGCTAGCAGCTTAGCGCAGGCGTCGGGAGAGACCCAGTACTTC. Its translation is CASSLAQASGETQYF. The chain combines TRBV7-7 with TRBJ2-5, with D possibly matching TRBD2 (5 bases). The CDR3 contains 15 residues. The germline V gene encodes CDR1 SSHAT and CDR2 FNYEAQ (reference sequence). The variable domain in full, completed from reference TRBV7-7 and TRBJ2-5, reads GAGVSQSPRYKVTKRGQDVTLRCDPISSHATLYWYQQALGQGPEFLTYFNYEAQPDKSGLPSDRFSAERPEGSISTLTIQRTEQRDSAMYRCASSLAQASGETQYFGPGTRLLVL.

With respect to this clonotype: This may arise from a read error, as a much more abundant clone is one base away. V usage is TRBV18 and J usage is TRBJ1-4, with 7 bases matching TRBD1. The ends lost 3 bases at V and 2 bases at J; junction bases unmatched: 3. CDR1 is KGHSH, CDR2 LQKENI, per germline. The CDR3 spans 15 residues. CDR3 amino acids: CASSPLTGTNEKLFF. Written as DNA, the CDR3 is TGTGCCAGCTCACCCTTGACAGGGACTAATGAAAAACTGTTTTTT.

The chain joins TRBV20-1 to TRBJ1-4; TRBD1 matches at 9 bases. Looked up from germline, CDR1 is DFQATT and CDR2 is SNEGSKA (reference sequence). V lost 5 bases to trimming and J lost 7 bases; unmatched junction nucleotides: 8. This CDR3 spans 14 amino acids. The CDR3 sequence is CSAPDRGAGEKLFF. The CDR3 DNA sequence: TGCAGTGCTCCTGACAGGGGGGCAGGTGAAAAACTGTTTTTT.

The sample holds many counts of this clonotype. The rearrangement uses TRBV27 and TRBJ2-5; D may be TRBD1 (6 bases). There are 13 residues in the CDR3. Germline assignment: CDR1 MNHEY and CDR2 SMNVEV (reference sequence). V was cut by 6 bases and J by 1 base, with 9 bases left in between. Written as DNA, the CDR3 is TGTGCCAGCAGAGACAGGTTCCAAGAGACCCAGTACTTC. This sequence encodes CASRDRFQETQYF.

This clonotype occurred a few times. V and J are TRBV20-1 and TRBJ2-3; TRBD2 is a possible D gene (7 bases). The V end lost 6 bases, the J end lost 5 bases, and 12 bases lay between the germline ends. This CDR3 is 12 amino acids long. The germline V gene encodes CDR1 DFQATT and CDR2 SNEGSKA (reference sequence). Here the CDR3 reads CSAEGGLDTQYF. The CDR3 nucleotides read TGCAGTGCCGAGGGGGGGCTAGATACGCAGTATTTT.

This clonotype was seen ten or more times. The chain recombines TRBV3-1 with TRBJ1-2; TRBD1 matches at 8 bases. Germline CDR1 is LGHDT and CDR2 is YNNKEL (reference sequence). The junction had 4 bases not matched to a gene; V was cut back by 0 bases and J by 4 bases. The CDR3 runs to 15 residues. The CDR3 here is CASSQDRDRTYGYTF. In DNA, the CDR3 is TGTGCCAGCAGCCAAGATCGGGACAGGACCTATGGCTACACCTTC.

This clonotype turned up a few times. The chain employs TRBV3-1 and TRBJ2-3, with D uncertain. Trimming took off 1 base at V and 7 bases at J, with 9 bases between the two ends. Germline CDR1 LGHDT, CDR2 YNNKEL (reference sequence). The CDR3 contains 13 residues. CDR3 sequence reads: CASSQAGKNTQYF. For the CDR3, the DNA is TGTGCCAGCAGCCAAGCGGGCAAAAATACGCAGTATTTT.

At least ten counts were recorded for this clonotype. This chain uses TRBV2 with TRBJ2-7, with D tentatively TRBD1 (6 bases). Germline-derived CDR1 and CDR2 are SNHLY and FYNNEI. Trimming left V 9 bases short and J 0 bases short, with 9 bases between. The CDR3 is 12 residues long. In DNA, the CDR3 is TGTGCCAGAGGACAGAGCTCCTACGAGCAGTACTTC. Residues: CARGQSSYEQYF.

The V and J genes are TRBV6-5 and TRBJ1-6; a possible D gene is TRBD1 (5 bases). Trimming pared 0 bases from V and 5 bases from J, leaving 11 bases between. Germline V CDR1 and CDR2: MNHEY, SVGAGI. The CDR3 has 16 residues. The CDR3 loop is CASSYSLGTDNSPLHF. The DNA for the CDR3 is TGTGCCAGCAGTTACTCCTTAGGGACCGATAATTCACCCCTCCACTTT.